This T cell receptor beta chain was sequenced in a study of blood T cells in healthy people across ages. Looking at the study overall: Using template switching, researchers captured about one barcoded beta molecule for each two T cells.

A J-beta primer mix and a sample-barcoded 5' primer were used in a second PCR of about 7 to 12 cycles. A single record per CDR3 protein comes from TCRdb applying MiXCR to the 5' RACE reads. The sample records 2 million or so distinct CDR3 sequences, 49% being singletons. With 3 bases removed from V and 2 bases from J, the gap between germline ends came to 10 bases. Germline V gives CDR1 MNHNS, CDR2 SASEGT. The CDR3 is 14 residues long. Study observations and caveats: In the absence of known donor CMV status, changes in expanded clonotypes were possibly confounded.

Collection of 9 to 10 milliliters of peripheral blood was performed for each donor. Isolation recovered at least 6 million PBMCs from every sample. To note about this clonotype: What it binds is unknown.

The material sequenced was blood. The chain has TRBV6-1 and TRBJ1-2, with unresolved D. This clonotype was sampled from a woman in her thirties or forties in good health. CDR3 sequence (DNA): TGTGCCAGCAGTGAGTCGGAGGCCAACTATGGCTACACCTTC. This gives the protein CASSESEANYGYTF.